The present T cell receptor beta chain was sequenced within a study of T cells in women clearing cervical HPV infection. Across the study: Women with histologically confirmed HPV16-related CIN3 or worse, 2 with invasive cancer, served as cases.

immunoSEQ multiplex PCR used an average of roughly 1,100 ng genomic DNA. Sequencing was performed with immunoSEQ multiplex PCR; in TCRdb, only in-frame clones are kept and a portion is missing. Here the sample table reports more than 45,000 clones. The germline gives CDR1 MNHNS, CDR2 SASEGT. Trimming removed 2 bases from V and 4 bases from J, with 11 bases in between. The CDR3 has 14 residues. Concerning this clone: Its antigen is not known. Read coverage stops 3 residues before the CDR3 terminus; the germline J gene supplies the remainder.

Whole-study findings and limits: TRBV6-7 relative abundance averaged about 0.1% in cases and roughly 0.17% in controls.

Each participant carried one incident cervical HPV16 infection only. The chain has TRBV6-1 and TRBJ1-2; D is unclear. This receptor was obtained from a woman aged 18-70 years with a cervical HPV16 infection that either progressed to CIN3+ or cleared (not recorded which). What was sequenced was blood buffy coat. This CDR3 is CASSELKQSYGYTF. The CDR3 bases that were read are TGTGCCAGCAGTGAACTCAAACAGTCCTATGGC.